This T cell receptor beta chain was obtained from a study of blood T cell repertoires in COVID-19. V was cut by 4 bases and J by 4 bases, with 17 bases left in between. The CDR3 has 16 amino acids. Germline CDR1 KGHDR, CDR2 SFDVKD. Clones were read by immunoSEQ multiplex PCR, and TCRdb kept only the in-frame ones, dropping some. The sample holds about 160,000 clones, approximately 88% seen once. The sequence was obtained from a woman in her fifties or sixties who had recovered from COVID-19. What was sequenced was PBMCs or T cells enriched from blood (not recorded which). The V call is TRBV24-1, the J call TRBJ2-3; possible D gene TRBD1, 6 bases. The CDR3 DNA reads as TGTGCCACCAGTGAGCCACAGGGTGGATGGTCAGATACGCAGTATTTT. This sequence encodes CATSEPQGGWSDTQYF.